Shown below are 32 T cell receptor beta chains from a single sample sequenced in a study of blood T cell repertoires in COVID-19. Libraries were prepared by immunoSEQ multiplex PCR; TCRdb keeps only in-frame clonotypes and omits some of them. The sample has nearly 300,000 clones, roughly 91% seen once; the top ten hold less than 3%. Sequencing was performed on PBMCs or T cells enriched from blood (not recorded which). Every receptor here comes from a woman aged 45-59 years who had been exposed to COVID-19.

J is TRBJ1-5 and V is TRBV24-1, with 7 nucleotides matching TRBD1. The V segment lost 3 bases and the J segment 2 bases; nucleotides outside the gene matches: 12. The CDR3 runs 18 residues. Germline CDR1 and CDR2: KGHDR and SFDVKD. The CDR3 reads CATSDPSSRGGGNQPQHF. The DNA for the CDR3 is TGTGCCACCAGTGATCCAAGTTCTCGAGGGGGCGGCAATCAGCCCCAGCATTTT.

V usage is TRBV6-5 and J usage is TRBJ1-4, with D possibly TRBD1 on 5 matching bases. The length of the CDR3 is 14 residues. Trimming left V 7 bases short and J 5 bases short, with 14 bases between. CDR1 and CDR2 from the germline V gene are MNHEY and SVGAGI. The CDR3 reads CASNLRQTNEKLFF. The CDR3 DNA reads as TGTGCCAGCAACTTGCGACAGACGAATGAAAAACTGTTTTTT.

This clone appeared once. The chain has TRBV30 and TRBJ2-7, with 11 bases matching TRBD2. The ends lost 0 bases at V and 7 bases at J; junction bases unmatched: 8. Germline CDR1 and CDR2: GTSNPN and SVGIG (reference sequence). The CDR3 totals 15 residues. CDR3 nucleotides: TGTGCCTGGAGTGTACTTAGCGGGGGGGCCGAGGAGCAGTACTTC. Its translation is CAWSVLSGGAEEQYF.

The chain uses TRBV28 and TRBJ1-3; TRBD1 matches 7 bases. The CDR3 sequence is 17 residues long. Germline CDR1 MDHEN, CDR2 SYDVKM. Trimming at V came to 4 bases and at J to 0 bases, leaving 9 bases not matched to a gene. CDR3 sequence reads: CASSYQGQAISGNTIYF. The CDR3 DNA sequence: TGTGCCAGCAGTTACCAAGGACAGGCGATCTCTGGAAACACCATATATTTT. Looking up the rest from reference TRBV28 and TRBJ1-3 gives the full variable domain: DVKVTQSSRYLVKRTGEKVFLECVQDMDHENMFWYRQDPGLGLRLIYFSYDVKMKEKGDIPEGYSVSREKKERFSLILESASTNQTSMYLCASSYQGQAISGNTIYFGEGSWLTVV.

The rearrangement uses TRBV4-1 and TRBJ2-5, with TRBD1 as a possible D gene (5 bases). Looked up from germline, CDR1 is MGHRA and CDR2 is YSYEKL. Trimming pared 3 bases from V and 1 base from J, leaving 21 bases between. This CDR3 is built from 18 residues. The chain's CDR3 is CASSQTSPGSAVQETQYF. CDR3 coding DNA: TGCGCCAGCAGCCAGACATCCCCAGGGTCCGCGGTCCAAGAGACCCAGTACTTC.

Here the CDR3 reads CASSPAGATNEKLFF. In DNA form, the CDR3 reads TGTGCCAGCAGCCCCGCCGGGGCAACTAATGAAAAACTGTTTTTT. The genes are TRBV7-9 and TRBJ1-4, with D hard to call. CDR3 length: 15 amino acids. CDR1 SEHNR and CDR2 FQNEAQ come from the germline V gene (reference sequence). Between the trimmed V and J ends, which lost 5 bases and 0 bases, there was a span of 10 bases.

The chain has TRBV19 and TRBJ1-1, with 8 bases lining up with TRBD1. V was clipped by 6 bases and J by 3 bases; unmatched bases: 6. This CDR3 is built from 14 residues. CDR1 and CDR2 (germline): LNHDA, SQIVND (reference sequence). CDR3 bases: TGTGCCAGTAGGGTTCAGACAGGGGACACTGAAGCTTTCTTT. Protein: CASRVQTGDTEAFF.

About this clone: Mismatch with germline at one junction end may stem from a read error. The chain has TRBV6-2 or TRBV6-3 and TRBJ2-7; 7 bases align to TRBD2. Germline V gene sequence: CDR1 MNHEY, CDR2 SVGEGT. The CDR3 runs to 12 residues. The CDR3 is CASSYSAGSPNF. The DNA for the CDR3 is TGTGCCAGCAGTTACTCAGCGGGGAGTCCTAACTTC.

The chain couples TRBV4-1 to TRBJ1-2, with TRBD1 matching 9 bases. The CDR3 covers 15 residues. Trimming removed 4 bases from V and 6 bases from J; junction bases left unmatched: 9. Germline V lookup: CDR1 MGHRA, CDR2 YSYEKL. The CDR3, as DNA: TGCGCCAGCAGCCCGGGGACAGGGCGGAGAAATGGCTACACCTTC. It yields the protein CASSPGTGRRNGYTF.

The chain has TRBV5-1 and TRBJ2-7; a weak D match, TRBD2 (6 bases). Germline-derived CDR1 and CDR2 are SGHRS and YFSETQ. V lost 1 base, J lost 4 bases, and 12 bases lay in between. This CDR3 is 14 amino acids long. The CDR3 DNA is TGCGCCAGCAGCTTGTCGGGGGTAGAGTACGAGCAGTACTTC. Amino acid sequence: CASSLSGVEYEQYF.

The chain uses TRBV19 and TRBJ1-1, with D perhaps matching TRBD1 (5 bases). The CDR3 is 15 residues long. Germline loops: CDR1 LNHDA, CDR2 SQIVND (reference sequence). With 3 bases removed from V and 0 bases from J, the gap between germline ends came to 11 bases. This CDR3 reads CASSIGQGMNTEAFF. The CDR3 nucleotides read TGTGCCAGTAGTATCGGGCAGGGCATGAACACTGAAGCTTTCTTT.

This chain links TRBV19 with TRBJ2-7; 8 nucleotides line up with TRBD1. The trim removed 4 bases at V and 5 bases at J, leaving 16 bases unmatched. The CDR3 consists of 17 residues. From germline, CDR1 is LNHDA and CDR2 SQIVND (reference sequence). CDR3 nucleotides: TGTGCCAGTAGTACCTTCATTTCTTCGGCAGGGGGCAACGAGCAGTACTTC. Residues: CASSTFISSAGGNEQYF.

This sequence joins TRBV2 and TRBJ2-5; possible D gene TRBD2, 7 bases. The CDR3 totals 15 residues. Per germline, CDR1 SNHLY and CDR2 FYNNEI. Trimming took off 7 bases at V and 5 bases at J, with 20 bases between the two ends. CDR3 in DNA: TGTGCCAGCACCCACTATAGGGGGGGCCGTGAGACCCAGTACTTC. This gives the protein CASTHYRGGRETQYF.

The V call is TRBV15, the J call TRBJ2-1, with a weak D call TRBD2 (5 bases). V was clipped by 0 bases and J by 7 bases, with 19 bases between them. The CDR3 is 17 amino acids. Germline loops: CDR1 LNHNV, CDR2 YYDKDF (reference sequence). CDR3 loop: CATSREHPSKVLNEQFF. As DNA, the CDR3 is TGTGCCACCAGCAGAGAGCACCCTAGCAAAGTGTTGAATGAGCAGTTCTTC.

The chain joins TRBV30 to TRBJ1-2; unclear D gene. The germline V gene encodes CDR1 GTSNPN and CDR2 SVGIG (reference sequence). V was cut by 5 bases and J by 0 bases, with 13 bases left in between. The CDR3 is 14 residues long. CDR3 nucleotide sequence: TGTGCCTGGGAGGAGGGAACTACTAACTATGGCTACACCTTC. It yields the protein CAWEEGTTNYGYTF.

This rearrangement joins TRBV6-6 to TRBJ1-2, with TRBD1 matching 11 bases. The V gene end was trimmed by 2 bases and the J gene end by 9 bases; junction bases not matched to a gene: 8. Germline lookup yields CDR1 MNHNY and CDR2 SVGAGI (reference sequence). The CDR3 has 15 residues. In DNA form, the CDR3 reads TGTGCCAGCAGTTACACCCTCGGGACAGGGGGAAGCTACACCTTC. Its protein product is CASSYTLGTGGSYTF.

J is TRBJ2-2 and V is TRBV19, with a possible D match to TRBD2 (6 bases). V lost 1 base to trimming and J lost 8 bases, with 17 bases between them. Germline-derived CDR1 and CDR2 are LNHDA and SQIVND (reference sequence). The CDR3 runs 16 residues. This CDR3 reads CASSIVGGVSSGELFF. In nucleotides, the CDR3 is TGTGCCAGTAGTATAGTGGGCGGGGTTTCGTCGGGGGAGCTGTTTTTT.

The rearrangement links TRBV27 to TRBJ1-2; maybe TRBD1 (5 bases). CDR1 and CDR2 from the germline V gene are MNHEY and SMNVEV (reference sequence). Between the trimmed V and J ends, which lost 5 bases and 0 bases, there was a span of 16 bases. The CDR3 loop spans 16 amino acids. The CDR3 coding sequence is TGTGCCAGCAGTCCCGGGGGAGAGAGTTCTAACTATGGCTACACCTTC. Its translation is CASSPGGESSNYGYTF.

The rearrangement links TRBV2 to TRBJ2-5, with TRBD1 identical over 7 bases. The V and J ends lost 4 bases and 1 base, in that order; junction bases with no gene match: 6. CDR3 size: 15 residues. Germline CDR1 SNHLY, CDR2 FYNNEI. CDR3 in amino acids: CASSVGRGTQETQYF. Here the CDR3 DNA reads TGTGCCAGCAGTGTGGGCAGGGGGACCCAAGAGACCCAGTACTTC.

The chain's CDR3 is CASSVADEQFF. The CDR3 DNA follows: TGTGCCAGCAGCGTAGCAGATGAGCAGTTCTTC. This sequence joins TRBV9 and TRBJ2-1; D unclear. CDR3 length: 11 amino acids. In germline, CDR1 is SGDLS, CDR2 YYNGEE. The V and J ends lost 0 bases and 8 bases respectively, with 3 bases between them.

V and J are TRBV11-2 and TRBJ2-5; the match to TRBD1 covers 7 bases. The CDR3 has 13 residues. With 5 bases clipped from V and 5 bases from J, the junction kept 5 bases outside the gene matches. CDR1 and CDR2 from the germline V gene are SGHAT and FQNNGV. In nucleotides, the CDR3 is TGTGCCAGCAGCCCATCGACAGGGGAGACCCAGTACTTC. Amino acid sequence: CASSPSTGETQYF.

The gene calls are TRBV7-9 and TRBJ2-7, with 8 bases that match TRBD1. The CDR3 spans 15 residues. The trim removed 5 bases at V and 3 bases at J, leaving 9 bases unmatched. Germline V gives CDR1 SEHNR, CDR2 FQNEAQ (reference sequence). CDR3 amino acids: CASSRGTGDFYEQYF. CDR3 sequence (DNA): TGTGCCAGCAGCCGCGGGACAGGTGATTTCTACGAGCAGTACTTC. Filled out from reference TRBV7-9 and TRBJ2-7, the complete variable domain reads DTGVSQNPRHKITKRGQNVTFRCDPISEHNRLYWYRQTLGQGPEFLTYFQNEAQLEKSRLLSDRFSAERPKGSFSTLEIQRTEQGDSAMYLCASSRGTGDFYEQYFGPGTRLTVT.

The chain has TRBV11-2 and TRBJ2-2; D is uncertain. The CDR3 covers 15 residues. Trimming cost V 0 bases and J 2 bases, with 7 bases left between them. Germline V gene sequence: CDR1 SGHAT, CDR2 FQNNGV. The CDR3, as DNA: TGTGCCAGCAGCTTAGAGGGCCATAACACCGGGGAGCTGTTTTTT. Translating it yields CASSLEGHNTGELFF.

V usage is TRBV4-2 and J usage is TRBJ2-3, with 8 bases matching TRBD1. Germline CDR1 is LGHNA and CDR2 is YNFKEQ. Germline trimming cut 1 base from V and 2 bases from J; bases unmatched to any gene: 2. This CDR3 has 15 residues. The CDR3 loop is CASSQGTGHTDTQYF. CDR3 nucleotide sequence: TGTGCCAGCAGCCAAGGGACAGGGCACACAGATACGCAGTATTTT.

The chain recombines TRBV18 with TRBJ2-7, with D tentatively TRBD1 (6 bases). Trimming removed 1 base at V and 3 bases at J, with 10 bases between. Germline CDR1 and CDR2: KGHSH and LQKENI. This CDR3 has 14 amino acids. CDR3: CASSPRDTYYEQYF. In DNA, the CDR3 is TGTGCCAGCTCACCACGGGACACCTACTACGAGCAGTACTTC.

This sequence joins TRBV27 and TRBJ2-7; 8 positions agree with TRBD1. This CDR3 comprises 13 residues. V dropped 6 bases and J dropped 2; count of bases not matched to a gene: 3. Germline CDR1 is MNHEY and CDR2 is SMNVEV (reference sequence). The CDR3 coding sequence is TGTGCCAGCAGACAGACAGGGGCCTACGAGCAGTACTTC. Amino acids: CASRQTGAYEQYF.

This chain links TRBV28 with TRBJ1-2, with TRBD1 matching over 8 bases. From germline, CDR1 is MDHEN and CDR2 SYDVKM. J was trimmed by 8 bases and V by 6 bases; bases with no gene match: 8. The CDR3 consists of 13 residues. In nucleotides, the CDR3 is TGTGCCAGCAGAACCGACAGGGGAGGAGGCTACACCTTC. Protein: CASRTDRGGGYTF.

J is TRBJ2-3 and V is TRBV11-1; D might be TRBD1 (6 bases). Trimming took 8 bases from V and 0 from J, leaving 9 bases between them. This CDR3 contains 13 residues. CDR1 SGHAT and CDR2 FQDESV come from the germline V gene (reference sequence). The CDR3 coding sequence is TGTGCCAGCGGGGGCCAGAGCACAGATACGCAGTATTTT. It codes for CASGGQSTDTQYF.

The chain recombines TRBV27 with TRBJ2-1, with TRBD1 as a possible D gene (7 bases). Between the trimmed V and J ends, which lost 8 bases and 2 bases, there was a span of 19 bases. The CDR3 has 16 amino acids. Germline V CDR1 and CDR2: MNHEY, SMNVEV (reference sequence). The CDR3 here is CASVPRGTVTYNEQFF. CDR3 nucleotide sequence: TGTGCCAGCGTCCCCCGGGGGACAGTCACCTACAATGAGCAGTTCTTC.

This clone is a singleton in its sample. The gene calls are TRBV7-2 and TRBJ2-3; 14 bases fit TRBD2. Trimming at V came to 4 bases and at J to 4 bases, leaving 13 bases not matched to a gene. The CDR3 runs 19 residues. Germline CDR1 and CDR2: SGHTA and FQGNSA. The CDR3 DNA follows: TGTGCCAGCAGCTCCTCCCTCCGACTAGCGGGGGGGCTTGCAGATACGCAGTATTTT. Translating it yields CASSSSLRLAGGLADTQYF.

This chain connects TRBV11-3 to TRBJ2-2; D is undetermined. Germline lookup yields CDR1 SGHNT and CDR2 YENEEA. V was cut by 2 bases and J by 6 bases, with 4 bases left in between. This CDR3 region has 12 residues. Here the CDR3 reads CASSLQAGELFF. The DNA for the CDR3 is TGTGCCAGCAGCTTACAGGCCGGGGAGCTGTTTTTT.

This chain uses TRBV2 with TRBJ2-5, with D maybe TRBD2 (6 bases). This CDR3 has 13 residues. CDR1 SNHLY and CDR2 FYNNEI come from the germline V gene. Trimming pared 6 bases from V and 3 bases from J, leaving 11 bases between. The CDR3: CASRRGLKETQYF. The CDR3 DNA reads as TGTGCCAGCAGGCGGGGATTGAAAGAGACCCAGTACTTC.